These 13 T cell receptor beta chains were all obtained from the same sample, sequenced in a study of T cells in Graves' hyperthyroidism and ophthalmopathy. Researchers amplified the TCR beta CDR3 regions from RNA transcripts. In the first-round RT-PCR of the TCR CDR3, the HTBI primer set was used. Using its own MiXCR run on the multiplex PCR reads, TCRdb lists one record per CDR3 protein. The sample includes more than 650,000 distinct CDR3 sequences, 13% to 15% of them seen just once. The sequencing sample was made of blood. The receptors shown here come from a woman aged 18-29 years with Graves' hyperthyroidism.

The V and J genes are TRBV25-1 and TRBJ2-4; D might be TRBD1 (5 bases). The CDR3 extends over 12 amino acids. V was shortened by 7 bases and J by 6 bases, with 10 bases between the two germline ends. CDR1 MGHDK and CDR2 SYGVNS come from the germline V gene. CDR3 loop: CASKGLGNIQYF. CDR3 sequence (DNA): TGTGCCAGCAAGGGGCTGGGAAACATTCAGTACTTC.

In this sample, this clonotype turned up a few times. It may be a read error: a sequence one base away is much more abundant. The rearrangement joins TRBV30 to TRBJ1-2; D may be TRBD1 (5 bases). V was pared by 4 bases and J by 8 bases, with 17 bases between. CDR1 GTSNPN and CDR2 SVGIG come from the germline V gene (reference sequence). CDR3 length: 13 amino acids. Here the CDR3 DNA reads TGTGCCTGGAATAGTAGCAGGGTCGTCGGCTACACCTTC. Its protein product is CAWNSSRVVGYTF.

The chain employs TRBV6-1 and TRBJ1-5; the match to TRBD1 covers 10 bases. Germline V gene data show CDR1 as MNHNS and CDR2 as SASEGT. V gave up 6 bases and J gave up 1 base; unmatched junction bases: 6. The CDR3 is 16 amino acids. CDR3 region: CASRGQGQGSNQPQHF. In nucleotides, the CDR3 is TGTGCCAGCAGGGGACAGGGGCAAGGGAGCAATCAGCCCCAGCATTTT.

A remark on this clonotype: Germline is not matched at one junction end, which may reflect a read error. The rearrangement uses TRBV24-1 and TRBJ2-1; either TRBD1 or TRBD2 may supply D (5 bases each). CDR3 size: 12 residues. CDR1 is KGHDR, CDR2 SFDVKD, per germline. The CDR3 DNA sequence: TGTGCCATCAGTGGGACCCACAATGAGCAGTTCTTC. Protein product: CAISGTHNEQFF.

In its sample, this clonotype was seen a few times. The chain employs TRBV20-1 and TRBJ2-3; 7 bases agree with TRBD2. Germline trimming cut 1 base from V and 0 bases from J; bases unmatched to any gene: 4. The CDR3 loop spans 15 amino acids. Germline V lookup: CDR1 DFQATT, CDR2 SNEGSKA (reference sequence). In DNA, the CDR3 is TGCAGTGCTAGAGCTAGCGGAGATAGCACAGATACGCAGTATTTT. It is translated as CSARASGDSTDTQYF.

This clonotype was detected many times. The CDR3 loop reads CASILRDRWANEQFF. The DNA for the CDR3 is TGTGCCAGCATCCTCCGGGACAGGTGGGCCAATGAGCAGTTCTTC. The chain links TRBV12-3 or TRBV12-4 to TRBJ2-1; 8 nucleotides line up with TRBD1. The CDR3 consists of 15 residues. Trimming at V came to 7 bases and at J to 6 bases, leaving 11 bases not matched to a gene.

The V call is TRBV30, the J call TRBJ2-7; D perhaps matches TRBD1 (6 bases). CDR3 size: 13 residues. Germline values: CDR1 GTSNPN, CDR2 SVGIG (reference sequence). V gave up 5 bases and J gave up 2 bases, with 13 bases separating them. This CDR3 is CAWARGVAYEQYF. For the CDR3, the DNA is TGTGCCTGGGCCAGGGGAGTGGCCTACGAGCAGTACTTC.

As concerns this clonotype: At one end, the junction sequence differs from germline, possibly due to a read error. V gene TRBV7-8 combines with J gene TRBJ2-1, with a weak D call TRBD2 (6 bases). The CDR3 sequence is 18 residues long. Germline V CDR1 and CDR2: SGHVS, FQNEAQ. This chain's CDR3 is CASSLGRTLATINNEQSF. CDR3 coding DNA: TGTGCCAGCAGCCTCGGCCGGACGCTAGCGACAATCAACAATGAGCAGTCCTTC.

The V gene is TRBV10-3, the J gene TRBJ2-5; 7 bases agree with TRBD1. The CDR3 sequence is 16 residues long. Germline V gives CDR1 ENHRY, CDR2 SYGVKD. V trimming: 2 bases; J trimming: 5 bases; junction bases outside the gene matches: 11. The CDR3 DNA follows: TGTGCCATCAGTGAGATGACAGGGAAAGTTGGTGAGACCCAGTACTTC. Protein product: CAISEMTGKVGETQYF.

This clonotype was picked up a small number of times. The rearrangement links TRBV9 to TRBJ2-1, with D possibly matching TRBD2 (6 bases). V lost 1 base and J lost 4, with 12 bases in between. Germline CDR1 and CDR2: SGDLS and YYNGEE. This CDR3 is built from 15 residues. The CDR3 reads CASSVTRGRYNEQFF. For the CDR3, the DNA is TGTGCCAGCAGCGTAACCCGGGGGAGATACAATGAGCAGTTCTTC.

This clonotype was seen repeatedly, ten times or more. The rearrangement uses TRBV29-1 and TRBJ2-3; the match to TRBD2 covers 7 bases. The CDR3 consists of 15 residues. Trimming took 4 bases from V and 0 from J; bases not matched to a gene: 7. Per the germline V gene, CDR1 is SQVTM and CDR2 is ANQGSEA. Here the CDR3 reads CSVGTRETSTDTQYF. The CDR3 DNA reads TGCAGCGTTGGGACTAGGGAAACTAGCACAGATACGCAGTATTTT.

This clonotype was seen at least ten times. The chain employs TRBV20-1 and TRBJ2-5, with D possibly matching TRBD2 (5 bases). The germline gives CDR1 DFQATT, CDR2 SNEGSKA (reference sequence). The ends were cut back, 0 bases at V and 9 bases at J, with 17 bases in the middle. This CDR3 spans 14 amino acids. CDR3 protein: CSARDTRRSNAQYF. CDR3 bases: TGCAGTGCTAGAGATACTAGACGCTCCAATGCCCAGTACTTC.

This clonotype was seen repeatedly, ten times or more. The chain is built from TRBV11-2 and TRBJ2-3; D is ambiguous. The CDR3 runs to 14 residues. V gave up 2 bases and J gave up 0 bases, with 6 bases separating them. Germline values: CDR1 SGHAT, CDR2 FQNNGV. Written as DNA, the CDR3 is TGTGCCAGCAGCTTATTCCGGAGCACAGATACGCAGTATTTT. Amino acids: CASSLFRSTDTQYF.